These T cell receptor beta chains were read from a single sample in a study of shared clonotypes between healthy human individuals. Using immunoSEQ multiplex PCR, the repertoire was profiled, and TCRdb retains in-frame clones only, with some absent. This sample has about 1.5 million clones; around 97% occur once, and the top ten carry roughly 1.2%. The source material was naive CD4+ T cells sorted from blood. The source of these receptors is a young man in good health. Both conserved end residues are part of each CDR3. The D gene is left open where the match is weak. Size is omitted from some rows. Given values are once, few, many or a class for expanded clones.

D,V,size,J,CDR3,DNA
-,TRBV30,-,TRBJ1-1,CAWSNQPTGLGTEAFF,TGTGCCTGGAGTAACCAGCCCACAGGCCTCGGCACTGAAGCTTTCTTT
TRBD2,TRBV5-4,-,TRBJ2-7,CASSSGGLAGGLSSYEQYF,TGTGCCAGCAGCTCCGGTGGGCTAGCGGGAGGATTAAGCTCCTACGAGCAGTACTTC
-,TRBV6-1,-,TRBJ1-5,CASTQTSNQPQHF,TGTGCCAGCACCCAAACCAGCAACCAGCCCCAGCATTTT
-,TRBV6-4,once,TRBJ2-2,CASRSQTNTGELFF,TGTGCCAGCAGAAGCCAGACGAACACCGGGGAGCTGTTTTTT
-,TRBV7-2,-,TRBJ1-3,CASSSRPALPGNTIYF,TGTGCCAGCAGCTCCCGCCCCGCGTTACCTGGAAACACCATATATTTT
TRBD1,TRBV5-1,-,TRBJ1-1,CASSTGTGETEAFF,TGCGCCAGCAGCACCGGGACAGGGGAAACTGAAGCTTTCTTT
TRBD1,TRBV10-3,-,TRBJ1-3,CAIRNLQGSGNTIYF,TGTGCCATCAGAAATTTACAGGGGTCTGGAAACACCATATATTTT
-,TRBV6-5,-,TRBJ2-5,CARRSIRETQYF,TGTGCCCGCAGGTCGATACGGGAGACCCAGTACTTC
-,TRBV19,-,TRBJ2-7,CASSFNRASSYEQYF,TGTGCCAGTAGTTTCAACAGGGCAAGCTCCTACGAGCAGTACTTC
TRBD1,TRBV5-6,-,TRBJ1-1,CASSLRTGQGNTEAFF,TGTGCCAGCAGCTTGAGGACGGGACAGGGTAATACTGAAGCTTTCTTT
-,TRBV5-1,-,TRBJ2-5,CASSLIMGETQYF,TGCGCCAGCAGCCTAATTATGGGGGAGACCCAGTACTTC
-,TRBV11-2,once,TRBJ2-7,CASSLVGRDEQYF,TGTGCCAGCAGCTTAGTCGGTCGGGACGAGCAGTACTTC
TRBD1,TRBV19,-,TRBJ2-5,CASSIGQGTETQYF,TGTGCCAGTAGTATAGGACAGGGGACGGAGACCCAGTACTTC
-,TRBV6-1,-,TRBJ1-1,CASRQTLNTEAFF,TGTGCCAGCAGACAGACTTTGAACACTGAAGCTTTCTTT
-,TRBV18,-,TRBJ2-1,CASSPPDTLAFYNEQFF,TGTGCCAGCTCACCCCCCGATACGCTAGCGTTCTACAATGAGCAGTTCTTC
TRBD2,TRBV5-3,-,TRBJ2-5,CARSLPKRSGLAGVGETQYF,TGTGCCAGAAGCTTGCCCAAACGTTCGGGGCTAGCGGGAGTCGGGGAGACCCAGTACTTC
TRBD1,TRBV19,-,TRBJ2-1,CASSPGTGGGNEQFF,TGTGCCAGTAGTCCCGGGACAGGGGGCGGGAATGAGCAGTTCTTC
TRBD2,TRBV18,-,TRBJ2-3,CASSPPTSGRGTQYF,TGTGCCAGCTCACCACCGACTAGCGGGAGGGGTACGCAGTATTTT
TRBD2,TRBV11-2,-,TRBJ2-1,CASSFLGTGLAGLYNEQFF,TGTGCCAGCAGCTTTTTAGGAACTGGGCTAGCGGGGCTCTACAATGAGCAGTTCTTC
-,TRBV19,-,TRBJ2-7,CASRDKHSYEQYF,TGTGCCAGTAGAGACAAACATTCCTACGAGCAGTACTTC
-,TRBV7-2,-,TRBJ2-1,CASSVDPWYEQFF,TGTGCCAGCAGCGTTGACCCCTGGTATGAGCAGTTCTTC
-,TRBV30,-,TRBJ1-5,CAWSEQGSQPQHF,TGTGCCTGGAGTGAACAGGGAAGCCAGCCCCAGCATTTT
TRBD2,TRBV5-1,-,TRBJ2-7,CASSFGSGISSYEQYF,TGCGCCAGCAGCTTCGGCAGCGGGATTAGCTCCTACGAGCAGTACTTC
-,TRBV21-1,once,TRBJ1-1,CARRYRVNTEAFF,TGTGCCAGAAGATACAGGGTGAACACTGAAGCTTTCTTT
TRBD2,TRBV5-1,-,TRBJ2-1,CASSSRAGGNNEQFF,TGCGCCAGCAGCTCGCGAGCGGGGGGAAACAATGAGCAGTTCTTC
TRBD1,TRBV5-4,-,TRBJ2-7,CASSRGTLDLGQGPSEQYF,TGTGCCAGCAGCCGGGGGACCTTGGACTTGGGACAGGGTCCTTCCGAGCAGTACTTC
-,TRBV27,-,TRBJ1-2,CASSLRGGYGYTF,TGTGCCAGCAGTTTGCGCGGAGGCTATGGCTACACCTTC
TRBD1,TRBV7-2,-,TRBJ2-1,CASSFDRGDEQFF,TGTGCCAGCAGCTTCGACAGGGGCGATGAGCAGTTCTTC
TRBD1,TRBV18,-,TRBJ2-5,CASSPITGTGGAKTQYF,TGTGCCAGCTCACCTATTACCGGGACAGGGGGCGCGAAGACCCAGTACTTC
TRBD1,TRBV19,-,TRBJ1-4,CASSIVGGMELFF,TGTGCCAGTAGTATAGTAGGGGGCATGGAACTGTTTTTT
TRBD2,TRBV9,-,TRBJ2-7,CASSITGTSGSEQYF,TGTGCCAGCAGCATAACCGGGACTAGCGGGAGTGAGCAGTACTTC
-,TRBV5-6,once,TRBJ1-2,CASGRSGYTF,TGTGCCTCAGGAAGAAGTGGCTACACCTTC
TRBD1,TRBV2,-,TRBJ1-2,CASSATGGIYGYTF,TGTGCCAGCAGTGCGACAGGGGGTATCTATGGCTACACCTTC
-,TRBV5-5,-,TRBJ2-4,CASSLEGGVLLAKNIQYF,TGTGCCAGCAGCTTGGAGGGAGGTGTCCTACTAGCCAAAAACATTCAGTACTTC
-,TRBV7-9,-,TRBJ2-1,CAILEGVQEQFF,TGTGCCATCCTCGAGGGGGTCCAAGAGCAGTTCTTC
-,TRBV20-1,-,TRBJ2-1,CSARRTNEQFF,TGCAGTGCTCGGAGAACAAATGAGCAGTTCTTC
-,TRBV7-9,-,TRBJ2-1,CASSSASGLRAYNEQFF,TGTGCCAGCAGCTCGGCGAGCGGCCTAAGGGCCTACAATGAGCAGTTCTTC
-,TRBV19,-,TRBJ2-7,CASSKAQMDEQYF,TGTGCCAGTAGTAAGGCCCAGATGGACGAGCAGTACTTC
-,TRBV6-5,-,TRBJ2-2,CASSYRDPATGELFF,TGTGCCAGCAGTTACCGGGACCCCGCCACCGGGGAGCTGTTTTTT
TRBD2,TRBV11-1,-,TRBJ2-1,CASSLTGLAGVNEQFF,TGTGCCAGCAGCTTAACGGGACTAGCGGGAGTCAATGAGCAGTTCTTC
-,TRBV7-2,-,TRBJ1-1,CASSFLVGGAFF,TGTGCCAGCAGCTTTTTGGTGGGGGGAGCTTTCTTT
-,TRBV7-2,-,TRBJ2-1,CASSLGRHNEQFF,TGTGCCAGCAGCTTAGGGAGGCACAATGAGCAGTTCTTC
-,TRBV7-2,once,TRBJ1-4,CASGTNGEKLFF,TGTGCCAGCGGGACTAATGGTGAAAAACTGTTTTTT
-,TRBV4-1,once,TRBJ2-1,CASSQGIAERLVF,TGCGCCAGCAGCCAAGGAATAGCTGAGCGCCTAGTCTTC
-,TRBV11-2,-,TRBJ1-1,CASSLPGGYQNTEAFF,TGTGCCAGCAGCTTACCCGGGGGTTATCAAAACACTGAAGCTTTCTTT
-,TRBV12-5,-,TRBJ2-3,CASAGDTQYF,TGTGCTAGTGCAGGAGATACGCAGTATTTT
TRBD2,TRBV19,-,TRBJ2-1,CASRRARAGESYNEQFF,TGTGCCAGTAGGCGGGCTCGGGCGGGAGAGTCCTACAATGAGCAGTTCTTC
TRBD2,TRBV7-2,-,TRBJ2-5,CASSRWLAGSETQYF,TGTGCCAGCAGCCGCTGGCTAGCGGGATCAGAGACCCAGTACTTC
-,TRBV10-3,-,TRBJ1-2,CAIRPGTPSNYGYTF,TGTGCCATCAGACCAGGGACACCCAGTAACTATGGCTACACCTTC
TRBD1,TRBV5-1,-,TRBJ2-7,CASSPGQGFYEQYF,TGCGCCAGCAGCCCAGGACAGGGGTTCTACGAGCAGTACTTC
-,TRBV5-5,-,TRBJ2-3,CASSFGPPALRGTDTQYF,TGTGCCAGCAGCTTCGGGCCACCGGCACTCCGGGGCACAGATACGCAGTATTTT
-,TRBV7-2,-,TRBJ1-1,CASSLERQEAFF,TGTGCCAGCAGCTTAGAGAGACAGGAAGCTTTCTTT
TRBD1,TRBV15,-,TRBJ1-5,CATSRDREWPQHF,TGTGCCACCAGCAGGGACAGGGAGTGGCCCCAGCATTTT
TRBD2,TRBV19,-,TRBJ2-5,CASSTLLAGVRETQYF,TGTGCCAGTAGTACCTTACTAGCGGGAGTACGGGAGACCCAGTACTTC